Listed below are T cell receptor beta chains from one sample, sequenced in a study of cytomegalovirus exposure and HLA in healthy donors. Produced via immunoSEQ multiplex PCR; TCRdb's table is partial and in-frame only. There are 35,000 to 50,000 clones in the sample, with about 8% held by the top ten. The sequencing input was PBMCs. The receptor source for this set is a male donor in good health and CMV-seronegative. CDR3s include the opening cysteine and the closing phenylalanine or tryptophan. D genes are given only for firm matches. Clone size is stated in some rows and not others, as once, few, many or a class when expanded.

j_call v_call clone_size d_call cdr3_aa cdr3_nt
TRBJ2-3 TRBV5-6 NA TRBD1 CASSFSTGQGSTDTQYF TGTGCCAGCAGCTTTAGTACGGGACAGGGGAGCACAGATACGCAGTATTTT
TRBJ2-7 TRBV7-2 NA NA CASSSLRYGPLSYEQYF TGTGCCAGCAGCTCCCTCCGATATGGCCCCCTCTCCTACGAGCAGTACTTC
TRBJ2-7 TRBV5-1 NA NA CASSLSRDSYEQYF TGCGCCAGCAGCTTGTCCAGGGACTCCTACGAGCAGTACTTC
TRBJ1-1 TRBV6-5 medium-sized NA CASSYSREEAFF TGTGCCAGCAGTTACTCGAGGGAGGAAGCTTTCTTT
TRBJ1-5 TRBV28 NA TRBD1 CASRDRGAGNQPQHF TGTGCCAGCCGGGACAGGGGGGCCGGCAATCAGCCCCAGCATTTT
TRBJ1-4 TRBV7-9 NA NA CASSEEVSEKLFF TGTGCCAGCAGCGAAGAAGTGAGCGAAAAACTGTTTTTT
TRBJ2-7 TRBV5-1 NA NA CASSLYQAKGEQYF TGCGCCAGCAGCTTGTACCAGGCCAAAGGCGAGCAGTACTTC
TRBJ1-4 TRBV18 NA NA CASSPGENEKLFF TGTGCCAGCTCACCCGGTGAGAATGAAAAACTGTTTTTT
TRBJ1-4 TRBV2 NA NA CAGRGADSREKLFF TGTGCCGGCCGGGGAGCGGACAGTCGGGAAAAACTGTTTTTT
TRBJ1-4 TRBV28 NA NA CASRGGSEKLFF TGTGCCAGCCGGGGGGGAAGTGAAAAACTGTTTTTT
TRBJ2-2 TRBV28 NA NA CASRPAFSRGELFF TGTGCCAGCAGGCCCGCTTTCAGTCGAGGGGAGCTGTTTTTT
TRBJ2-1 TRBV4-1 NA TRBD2 CASSQGGTRIYNEQFF TGCGCCAGCAGCCAAGGGGGGACTAGAATCTACAATGAGCAGTTCTTC
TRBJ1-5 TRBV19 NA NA CASQAMSNQPQHF TGTGCCAGCCAGGCAATGAGCAATCAGCCCCAGCATTTT
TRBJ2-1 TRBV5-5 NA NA CASSVPGLNSYNEQFF TGTGCCAGCAGCGTACCGGGACTGAACTCCTACAATGAGCAGTTCTTC
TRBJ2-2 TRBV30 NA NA CAWSPLPGFGLFF TGTGCCTGGAGCCCCCTTCCCGGGTTTGGGCTGTTTTTT
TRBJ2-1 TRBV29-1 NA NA CSVEPVSYNEQFF TGCAGCGTTGAACCCGTATCCTACAATGAGCAGTTCTTC
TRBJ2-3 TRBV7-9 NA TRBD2 CASSLGLTSGGRTDTQYF TGTGCCAGCAGCTTAGGCCTTACTAGCGGGGGACGCACAGATACGCAGTATTTT
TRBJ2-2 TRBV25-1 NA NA CASSGPGLGETGELFF TGTGCCAGCAGTGGTCCGGGTTTAGGGGAAACCGGGGAGCTGTTTTTT
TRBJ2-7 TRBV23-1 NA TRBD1 CASSPQVGNNRDRGCYEQYF TGCGCCAGCAGTCCTCAAGTAGGTAACAACCGGGACAGGGGATGCTACGAGCAGTACTTC
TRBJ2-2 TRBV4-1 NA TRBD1 CASSHGQQGYSGELFF TGCGCCAGCAGCCACGGTCAACAGGGGTATAGCGGGGAGCTGTTTTTT
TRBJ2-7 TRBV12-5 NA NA CASGPGQGHYEQYF TGTGCTAGTGGTCCCGGACAAGGACACTACGAGCAGTACTTC
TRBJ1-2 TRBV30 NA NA CAWRAGYGYTF TGTGCCTGGAGGGCAGGATATGGCTACACCTTC
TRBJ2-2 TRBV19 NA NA CASRDSGNTGELFF TGTGCCAGTAGAGACAGTGGGAACACCGGGGAGCTGTTTTTT
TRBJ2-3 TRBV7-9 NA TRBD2 CASSLGQASGKWGTDTQYF TGTGCCAGCAGCTTAGGGCAGGCAAGCGGGAAATGGGGCACAGATACGCAGTATTTT
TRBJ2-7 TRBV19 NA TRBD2 CASSIGGASVYEQYF TGTGCCAGTAGTATCGGGGGGGCAAGTGTCTACGAGCAGTACTTC
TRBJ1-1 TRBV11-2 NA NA CASSLGQANTEAFF TGTGCCAGCAGCTTAGGACAGGCGAACACTGAAGCTTTCTTT
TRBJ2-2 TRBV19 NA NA CASTRPRGGGTGELFF TGTGCCAGTACCAGGCCCCGGGGAGGGGGCACCGGGGAGCTGTTTTTT
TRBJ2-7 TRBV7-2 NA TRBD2 CASSFGLAGVGAYEQYF TGTGCCAGCAGCTTTGGACTAGCGGGAGTTGGGGCGTACGAGCAGTACTTC
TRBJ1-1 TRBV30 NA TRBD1 CACTGAASDEAFF TGTGCCTGTACAGGGGCCGCTTCAGATGAAGCTTTCTTT
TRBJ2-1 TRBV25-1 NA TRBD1 CASSEGQGALNEQFF TGTGCCAGCAGTGAAGGACAGGGGGCGTTAAATGAGCAGTTCTTC
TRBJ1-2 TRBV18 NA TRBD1 CASSGQANYGYTF TGTGCCAGCTCAGGACAGGCCAACTATGGCTACACCTTC
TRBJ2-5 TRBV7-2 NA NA CASSLVGAGTQYF TGTGCCAGCAGCTTAGTGGGGGCGGGGACCCAGTACTTC